These 19 T cell receptor beta chains were sequenced from one sample in a study of blood T cell repertoires in COVID-19. Assay used: immunoSEQ multiplex PCR; TCRdb lists only in-frame clones, some missing. In the table there are about 140,000 clones, approximately 83% of which are singletons. The specimen was PBMCs or T cells enriched from blood (not recorded which). All receptors come from a man in his 70s who had been exposed to COVID-19.

The chain is built from TRBV4-3 and TRBJ2-5, with TRBD1 matching over 7 bases. With V trimmed by 1 base and J by 6 bases, 14 bases remained unmatched. CDR1 and CDR2 from the germline V gene are LGHNA and YSLEER. This CDR3 has 17 residues. The CDR3 region has the DNA TGCGCCAGCAGCCAAGGTGGACAGGTGGGGGATCCCCAGACCCAGTACTTC. This sequence encodes CASSQGGQVGDPQTQYF.

The chain uses TRBV25-1 and TRBJ2-2; 8 bases agree with TRBD1. The CDR3 contains 15 residues. V trimming: 4 bases; J trimming: 6 bases; junction bases outside the gene matches: 7. The germline V gene encodes CDR1 MGHDK and CDR2 SYGVNS. CDR3 sequence: CASSASDRDAGELFF. In DNA form, the CDR3 reads TGTGCCAGCAGTGCTTCGGACAGGGACGCCGGGGAGCTGTTTTTT.

V and J are TRBV28 and TRBJ2-5, with 10 bases matching TRBD1. The V and J ends lost 3 bases and 7 bases, in that order; junction bases with no gene match: 14. Germline loops: CDR1 MDHEN, CDR2 SYDVKM. The CDR3 runs to 17 residues. CDR3 sequence reads: CASSFSGQGPPFGTQYF. CDR3 bases: TGTGCCAGCAGTTTTTCGGGACAGGGGCCACCCTTCGGGACCCAGTACTTC.

This clone was seen a few times. The chain employs TRBV23-1 and TRBJ2-2, with 10 bases fitting TRBD2. TRBV23-1 is marked as an open reading frame, function uncertain. CDR3 size: 21 residues. The junction had 14 bases not matched to a gene; V was cut back by 0 bases and J by 1 base. CDR3: CASSQSTSGASGRGNTGELFF. CDR3 in DNA: TGCGCCAGCAGTCAATCGACTTCGGGGGCTAGCGGGAGAGGGAACACCGGGGAGCTGTTTTTT.

This rearrangement joins TRBV24-1 to TRBJ2-1; TRBD2 agrees at 7 bases. The germline V gene has CDR1 KGHDR and CDR2 SFDVKD. Trimming removed 1 base from V and 5 bases from J; junction bases left unmatched: 7. The CDR3 consists of 16 residues. The CDR3 here is CATSDLTAGAHNEQFF. As DNA, the CDR3 is TGTGCCACCAGTGATTTAACCGCGGGAGCCCACAATGAGCAGTTCTTC.

This chain uses TRBV27 with TRBJ1-1; tentative D call: TRBD1 (5 bases). The length of the CDR3 is 13 residues. Trimming removed 6 bases at V and 5 bases at J, with 13 bases between. Per germline, CDR1 MNHEY and CDR2 SMNVEV (reference sequence). The CDR3 DNA is TGTGCCAGCAGGTCGGGGGGTCGGACTGAAGCTTTCTTT. Protein: CASRSGGRTEAFF.

The V and J genes are TRBV3-1 (or the pseudogene TRBV3-2) and TRBJ2-2, with D maybe TRBD1 (6 bases). This CDR3 is built from 16 residues. From germline, CDR1 is LGHDT and CDR2 YNNKEL (reference sequence). Between the trimmed V and J ends, which lost 2 bases and 4 bases, there was a span of 14 bases. CDR3 DNA sequence: TGTGCCAGCAGCCAATGGGGGCCCTCGGGCACCGGGGAGCTGTTTTTT. Its translation is CASSQWGPSGTGELFF.

CDR3 DNA: TGTGCCAGCAGTGAAAGGGGGCACTACGAGCAGTACTTC. Protein sequence: CASSERGHYEQYF. V is TRBV2 and J is TRBJ2-7, with 7 bases that match TRBD1. CDR1 and CDR2 (germline): SNHLY, FYNNEI. The CDR3 extends over 13 amino acids. Trimming removed 2 bases from V and 3 bases from J; junction bases left unmatched: 1.

This clone was picked up a small number of times. This sequence joins TRBV7-2 and TRBJ2-3; possibly TRBD1 for D (5 bases). The V and J ends lost 1 base and 2 bases respectively, with 7 bases between them. Germline assignment: CDR1 SGHTA and CDR2 FQGNSA. CDR3 length equals 14 residues. The CDR3 reads CASSLGGHTDTQYF. The CDR3 nucleotides read TGTGCCAGCAGCTTAGGCGGACACACAGATACGCAGTATTTT.

This clone was seen a few times. V is TRBV7-9 and J is TRBJ1-1; the D is unclear. V was clipped by 4 bases and J by 0 bases, with 12 bases between them. The CDR3 covers 15 residues. Germline assignment: CDR1 SEHNR and CDR2 FQNEAQ (reference sequence). The CDR3 DNA sequence: TGTGCCAGCAGCTCGAAGACTAATATGAACACTGAAGCTTTCTTT. This encodes CASSSKTNMNTEAFF.

The rearrangement joins TRBV21-1 to TRBJ2-5; the table gives TRBD1 as D, unverified against the DNA. TRBV21-1 is marked as a pseudogene. This CDR3 comprises 13 residues. The CDR3 sequence: CASTQGRQETQYF. In DNA, the CDR3 is TGTGCCAGCACCCAGGGCCGGCAAGAGACCCAGTACTTC.

The chain combines TRBV19 with TRBJ2-7; 8 bases agree with TRBD1. V shed 6 bases and J 3 bases; nucleotides not matched to a gene: 4. Germline assignment: CDR1 LNHDA and CDR2 SQIVND (reference sequence). The CDR3 runs to 13 residues. The CDR3 bases are TGTGCCAGTAGCTGGGACAGGAACTACGAGCAGTACTTC. Translated, it gives CASSWDRNYEQYF.

The genes are TRBV7-9 and TRBJ1-2; D may be TRBD1 (5 bases). In germline, CDR1 is SEHNR, CDR2 FQNEAQ (reference sequence). Trimming pared 2 bases from V and 0 bases from J, leaving 10 bases between. CDR3 size: 15 residues. The CDR3 nucleotides are TGTGCCAGCAGCTTAATGACAGTTACTAACTATGGCTACACCTTC. It specifies CASSLMTVTNYGYTF.

This clone appeared once. The V gene is TRBV6-2 or TRBV6-3, the J gene TRBJ2-3; the match to TRBD1 covers 7 bases. The trim removed 6 bases at V and 2 bases at J, leaving 5 bases unmatched. The length of the CDR3 is 14 residues. Germline V gives CDR1 MNHEY, CDR2 SVGEGT. For the CDR3, the DNA is TGTGCCAGCAGCCCCGGGACAGTCACAGATACGCAGTATTTT. Protein: CASSPGTVTDTQYF.

This clone came up once. V is TRBV9 and J is TRBJ2-5; a possible D gene is TRBD2 (6 bases). This CDR3 comprises 19 residues. Germline lookup yields CDR1 SGDLS and CDR2 YYNGEE. V dropped 3 bases and J dropped 2 bases, with 26 bases sitting between them. CDR3 region: CASSGPVPGLPGGQETQYF. The CDR3 DNA reads TGTGCCAGCAGCGGCCCTGTCCCGGGACTTCCCGGGGGACAAGAGACCCAGTACTTC.

V gene TRBV6-5 combines with J gene TRBJ2-2; unclear D gene. The V gene lost 0 bases and the J gene lost 2 bases, with 10 bases spanning the gap. The CDR3 loop spans 16 amino acids. CDR1 and CDR2 from the germline V gene are MNHEY and SVGAGI. For the CDR3, the DNA is TGTGCCAGCAGTTACTCCTCGAGGCTCAACACCGGGGAGCTGTTTTTT. It is translated as CASSYSSRLNTGELFF.

The rearrangement joins TRBV3-1 (or the pseudogene TRBV3-2) to TRBJ2-2; 8 positions agree with TRBD1. The germline CDR1 and CDR2 sequences are LGHDT and YNNKEL (reference sequence). V was clipped by 7 bases and J by 4 bases; unmatched bases: 17. The length of the CDR3 is 18 residues. In DNA, the CDR3 is TGTGCCAGCAACCGAAGGGGCAGGGGGCTTTCTCGCACCGGGGAGCTGTTTTTT. As protein: CASNRRGRGLSRTGELFF.

The V and J genes are TRBV20-1 and TRBJ2-6; 7 bases align to TRBD1. Germline V gene lookup returns CDR1 DFQATT and CDR2 SNEGSKA (reference sequence). V shed 4 bases and J 3 bases; nucleotides not matched to a gene: 3. The CDR3 consists of 14 residues. The chain's CDR3 is CSATDRVGANVLTF. CDR3 sequence (DNA): TGCAGTGCTACTGACAGGGTTGGGGCCAACGTCCTGACTTTC.

The rearrangement uses TRBV18 and TRBJ1-4; D not resolved. The CDR3 consists of 15 residues. Germline-derived CDR1 and CDR2 are KGHSH and LQKENI. V lost 5 bases and J 0 bases, leaving 10 bases between the germline ends. CDR3 sequence reads: CASSTRLATNEKLFF. CDR3 DNA: TGTGCCAGCTCAACGCGACTCGCAACTAATGAAAAACTGTTTTTT.